This TCR beta chain emerged from a study of technical replicates of blood from several donors. TCRdb's table, derived via immunoSEQ multiplex PCR, lists solely in-frame clones and lacks some. The sample has tens of thousands of clones, roughly 94% seen once. CDR1 and CDR2 from the germline V gene are MDHEN and SYDVKM. J lost 5 bases, V lost 3 bases, and 3 bases had no gene match. The CDR3 loop spans 14 amino acids. This chain joins TRBV28 and TRBJ1-4, with 7 bases matching TRBD1. This clonotype was sampled from a human donor in good health. The sequenced sample was T cells isolated from PBMCs. The CDR3 coding sequence is TGTGCCAGCAGTTTGACAGGGCTCAATGAAAAACTGTTTTTT. It translates to CASSLTGLNEKLFF.